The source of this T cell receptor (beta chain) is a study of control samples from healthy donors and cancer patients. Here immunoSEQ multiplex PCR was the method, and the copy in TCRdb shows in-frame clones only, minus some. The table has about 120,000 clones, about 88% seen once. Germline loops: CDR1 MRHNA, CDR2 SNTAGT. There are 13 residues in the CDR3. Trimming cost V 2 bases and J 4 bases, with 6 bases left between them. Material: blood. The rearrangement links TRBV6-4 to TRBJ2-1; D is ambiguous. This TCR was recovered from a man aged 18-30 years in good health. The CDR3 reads CASSDDFYNEQFF. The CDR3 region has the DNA TGTGCCAGCAGTGACGACTTTTACAATGAGCAGTTCTTC.